These 21 T cell receptor beta chains were all obtained from the same sample, sequenced in a study of T cells in Graves' hyperthyroidism and ophthalmopathy. TCR beta CDR3 region amplification was performed from RNA transcripts. The HTBI set primed first-round TCR CDR3 RT-PCR. TCRdb recomputed calls from the multiplex PCR reads with MiXCR, one row per CDR3 protein. This sample has some 770,000 distinct CDR3 sequences; 16% occur once, and the top ten carry roughly 8%. The sample was blood. All receptors derive from a man younger than 35 with Graves' hyperthyroidism.

The chain recombines TRBV27 with TRBJ2-7, with a possible D match to TRBD1 (6 bases). With 3 bases removed from V and 1 base from J, the gap between germline ends came to 13 bases. This CDR3 spans 15 amino acids. Germline values: CDR1 MNHEY, CDR2 SMNVEV (reference sequence). CDR3 amino acids: CASSFMTGTSYEQYF. The CDR3 DNA reads as TGTGCCAGCAGTTTCATGACAGGTACTTCCTACGAGCAGTACTTC.

This clonotype was recorded a few times. The genes are TRBV20-1 and TRBJ2-1; D might be TRBD1 (6 bases). The CDR3 contains 14 residues. The germline V gene encodes CDR1 DFQATT and CDR2 SNEGSKA (reference sequence). The V gene lost 5 bases and the J gene lost 7 bases, with 18 bases spanning the gap. Here the CDR3 reads CSALSGAQGNEQFF. The CDR3 nucleotides read TGCAGTGCTCTGTCAGGGGCGCAAGGGAATGAGCAGTTCTTC.

The chain joins TRBV24-1 to TRBJ2-1, with 10 bases aligning to TRBD2. Looked up from germline, CDR1 is KGHDR and CDR2 is SFDVKD. V trimming: 8 bases; J trimming: 7 bases; junction bases outside the gene matches: 4. The CDR3 extends over 13 amino acids. CDR3 in amino acids: CATKAGGRNEQFF. The CDR3 nucleotides are TGTGCCACCAAAGCGGGAGGGCGGAATGAGCAGTTCTTC.

This clonotype was recorded at least ten times. This sequence joins TRBV20-1 and TRBJ2-1; D possibly matches TRBD1 or TRBD2 (7 bases each). The V end was cut by 4 bases, the J end by 6 bases, with 16 bases between. This CDR3 has 14 amino acids. Germline V gene data show CDR1 as DFQATT and CDR2 as SNEGSKA (reference sequence). The CDR3 reads CSAIPGRGGNEQFF. In DNA, the CDR3 is TGCAGTGCTATTCCGGGCAGGGGGGGCAATGAGCAGTTCTTC.

The V call is TRBV20-1, the J call TRBJ1-2; no clear D. There are 14 residues in the CDR3. Trimming removed 0 bases at V and 6 bases at J, with 14 bases between. Germline V CDR1 and CDR2: DFQATT, SNEGSKA (reference sequence). The CDR3 DNA is TGCAGTGCTAGAGACCCCCTAAGTCGACATGGCTACACCTTC. Translation: CSARDPLSRHGYTF.

This clonotype was recorded at least ten times. CDR3 amino acids: CASSDSGGEQYF. CDR3 sequence (DNA): TGTGCCAGCAGTGACAGTGGTGGCGAGCAGTACTTC. This chain uses TRBV12-3 or TRBV12-4 with TRBJ2-7; possible D gene TRBD1, 5 bases. There are 12 residues in the CDR3. Between the trimmed V and J ends, which lost 5 bases and 6 bases, there was a span of 11 bases.

The genes are TRBV28 and TRBJ2-3; the match to TRBD2 covers 14 bases. Per the germline V gene, CDR1 is MDHEN and CDR2 is SYDVKM. The CDR3 spans 19 residues. Trimming at V came to 6 bases and at J to 2 bases, leaving 13 bases not matched to a gene. The CDR3 DNA follows: TGTGCCAGCAGCAGCCGGACTAGCGGGAGGTTCTTATTCACAGATACGCAGTATTTT. It encodes CASSSRTSGRFLFTDTQYF.

The CDR3: CSASFPGGDQPQHF. In DNA form, the CDR3 reads TGCAGTGCTAGCTTTCCCGGCGGCGATCAGCCCCAGCATTTT. The chain couples TRBV20-1 to TRBJ1-5; D is ambiguous. CDR3 size: 14 residues. V lost 3 bases, J lost 5 bases, and 14 bases lay in between. From germline, CDR1 is DFQATT and CDR2 SNEGSKA (reference sequence).

This clonotype was detected ten times or more. This chain joins TRBV28 and TRBJ2-3, with 8 bases aligning to TRBD1. Germline CDR1 and CDR2: MDHEN and SYDVKM. Trimming cost V 5 bases and J 1 base; bases outside gene matches: 11. This CDR3 contains 17 residues. This CDR3 reads CASSPPRLRGRTDTQYF. CDR3 in DNA: TGTGCCAGCAGTCCGCCCCGCCTCAGGGGGCGCACAGATACGCAGTATTTT.

V usage is TRBV12-3 or TRBV12-4 and J usage is TRBJ2-7; no reliable D call. Trimming took 7 bases from V and 3 from J, leaving 10 bases between them. The CDR3 contains 12 residues. CDR3 protein: CASTSEVYEQYF. Written as DNA, the CDR3 is TGTGCCAGCACTTCGGAAGTCTACGAGCAGTACTTC.

As to this clonotype: Possible read error: a much larger clone is one base away. The chain is built from TRBV30 and TRBJ1-1, with D unclear. The germline V gene has CDR1 GTSNPN and CDR2 SVGIG (reference sequence). Trimming shortened V by 3 bases and J by 4 bases, and 12 bases separated the two germline ends. The CDR3 is 13 amino acids. CDR3 region: CAWSARRGTEAFF. The CDR3 DNA sequence: TGTGCCTGGAGCGCCCGACGGGGCACTGAAGCTTTCTTT.

The chain has TRBV20-1 and TRBJ1-1; 11 bases map to TRBD1. The CDR3 is made up of 15 amino acids. V shed 1 base and J 5 bases; nucleotides not matched to a gene: 6. CDR1 and CDR2 (germline): DFQATT, SNEGSKA (reference sequence). The CDR3 spells CSARGGQGAGTEAFF. Here the CDR3 DNA reads TGCAGTGCTAGAGGTGGACAGGGGGCGGGAACTGAAGCTTTCTTT.

In this sample, this clonotype turned up many times. The chain is built from TRBV28 and TRBJ2-3, with a possible D match to TRBD1 (5 bases). V was shortened by 6 bases and J by 1 base, with 20 bases between the two germline ends. The germline gives CDR1 MDHEN, CDR2 SYDVKM. The length of the CDR3 is 17 residues. The CDR3: CASSRQGLLVGTDTQYF. As DNA, the CDR3 is TGTGCCAGCAGCCGGCAGGGTTTGTTGGTCGGCACAGATACGCAGTATTTT.

This clonotype was seen repeatedly, ten times or more. The gene calls are TRBV7-8 and TRBJ2-7, with 10 nucleotides matching TRBD2. The CDR3 is made up of 16 amino acids. CDR1 and CDR2 (germline): SGHVS, FQNEAQ. J was trimmed by 2 bases and V by 5 bases; bases with no gene match: 9. The CDR3: CASSPFRTSGTYEQYF. Written as DNA, the CDR3 is TGTGCCAGCAGCCCTTTTCGGACTAGCGGTACCTACGAGCAGTACTTC.

This clonotype was seen many times. The chain joins TRBV6-2 or TRBV6-3 to TRBJ2-1; D gene ambiguous. Germline V gene lookup returns CDR1 MNHEY and CDR2 SVGEGT. V was clipped by 6 bases and J by 1 base, with 10 bases between them. The CDR3 length is 14 residues. CDR3 amino acids: CASRSSGSYNEQFF. CDR3 DNA: TGTGCCAGCAGATCAAGTGGATCCTACAATGAGCAGTTCTTC.

This clonotype has only a few counts. The V call is TRBV27, the J call TRBJ2-3; D not certain. V was pared by 7 bases and J by 2 bases, with 13 bases between. Germline CDR1 is MNHEY and CDR2 is SMNVEV (reference sequence). CDR3 length: 14 amino acids. The CDR3 DNA is TGTGCCAGCACCTCTCCCGTTATCACAGATACGCAGTATTTT. Its protein is CASTSPVITDTQYF.

This clonotype was counted ten times or more. The rearrangement joins TRBV28 to TRBJ2-4; D gene unclear. The CDR3 is 14 residues long. CDR1 is MDHEN and CDR2 is SYDVKM in the germline V gene. V gave up 4 bases and J gave up 1 base, with 8 bases separating them. CDR3: CASSYLTAKNIQYF. The DNA for the CDR3 is TGTGCCAGCAGTTACTTAACGGCCAAAAACATTCAGTACTTC.

This clonotype was counted only a few times. The rearrangement joins TRBV6-5 to TRBJ2-3, with a tentative D call TRBD1 (6 bases). Germline V lookup: CDR1 MNHEY, CDR2 SVGAGI. The length of the CDR3 is 16 residues. Trimming stripped 3 bases from V and 2 bases from J, with 15 bases between. Here the CDR3 DNA reads TGTGCCAGCAGTTATCCTTCGGGACAAATCACAGATACGCAGTATTTT. Protein sequence: CASSYPSGQITDTQYF.

The chain couples TRBV2 to TRBJ2-3, with D unclear. The CDR3 spans 13 residues. The V end was cut by 4 bases, the J end by 3 bases, with 8 bases between. CDR1 and CDR2 (germline): SNHLY, FYNNEI. CDR3 nucleotide sequence: TGTGCCAGCAGTGGGGCAGGTACAGATACGCAGTATTTT. The encoded protein is CASSGAGTDTQYF.

This clonotype was seen at least ten times. The chain is built from TRBV7-9 and TRBJ1-1; the D gene is possibly TRBD1 (6 bases). Germline V gene data show CDR1 as SEHNR and CDR2 as FQNEAQ (reference sequence). The CDR3 extends over 13 amino acids. V was clipped by 5 bases and J by 5 bases, with 12 bases between them. CDR3 sequence: CASSPGVGTEAFF. The CDR3 region has the DNA TGTGCCAGCAGCCCAGGGGTCGGGACTGAAGCTTTCTTT.

This clonotype was recorded at least ten times. The chain recombines TRBV12-3 or TRBV12-4 with TRBJ2-1; 11 nucleotides line up with TRBD1. Germline trimming cut 7 bases from V and 6 bases from J; bases unmatched to any gene: 5. The CDR3 loop spans 14 amino acids. The CDR3 here is CASNPDRGRNEQFF. The CDR3 DNA reads as TGTGCCAGCAACCCGGACAGGGGGCGCAATGAGCAGTTCTTC.